This T cell receptor beta chain is drawn from a study of CD8 T cells in ankylosing spondylitis. In its sample, this clonotype was seen many times. Its antigen is not known. TCRdb re-derived calls from the 5' RACE reads in MiXCR, one entry per CDR3 protein. The sample includes more than 500,000 distinct CDR3 sequences, about 5.2% of them seen just once. Study-wide results and limits: As reported, disease-linked clones showed significant enrichment in matched ankylosing spondylitis synovial fluid. Seven to nine highly homologous variants formed a TCR beta motif that appeared characteristic of ankylosing spondylitis blood.

The CDR3 totals 13 residues. Germline V lookup: CDR1 DFQATT, CDR2 SNEGSKA (reference sequence). The chain joins TRBV20-1 to TRBJ1-1, with D perhaps TRBD1 (5 bases). The material sequenced was blood, either unsorted or a sorted T cell fraction (not recorded which). The receptor was isolated from a male donor with ankylosing spondylitis. The CDR3 protein is CSTRQSQYTEAFF. CDR3 sequence (DNA): TGCAGCACCCGACAGTCCCAGTACACTGAAGCTTTCTTT.